This T cell receptor beta chain stems from a study of B cell selection in AIRE deficiency (dated by TCRdb to between 2017 and 2020). In the study overall: A comparison of TCRbeta repertoires of sorted blood CD4+ conventional T cells and regulatory T cells was made between AIRE-deficient patients and healthy controls. The TCR-sequenced cohort comprised about five AIRE-deficient APECED patients and about five healthy control donors. Overall results and qualifications from the work: Approximately 33% of the Treg TCRbeta sequences shared among healthy donors turned up in patient Tconv cells, suggesting that Treg-biased clones are diverted into the Tconv compartment. In terms of TCRBV gene usage, CDR3 length and TCR diversity, Tconv and Treg cells from AIRE-deficient patients looked similar to Tconv and Treg cells from healthy donors. Only TCRbeta chains were sequenced, and over 35% of shared healthy-donor Treg sequences were also present in healthy Tconv cells, possibly due to differing TCRalpha chains. CDR3s were shorter in shared Treg sequences, reflecting a bias toward rearrangements that have few non-templated nucleotide insertions. Of over 3,000 shared Treg TCRbeta sequences, roughly 32% were shared only among healthy donors and approximately 9% only among patients, suggesting less efficient Treg selection without AIRE.

As concerns this clone: The specificity of this receptor is unknown. No much larger clone is present one base from it, and per-base qualities are unavailable.

As encoded in the germline V gene, CDR1 is MDHEN while CDR2 is SYDVKM. Including cysteine and phenylalanine, the CDR3 has 16 amino acids. Only the CDR3 DNA is retained, 48 bases long and in frame from the first base. V and J are trimmed by 4 bases and 2 bases, and the gene matches miss 10 bases of the junction. The immunoSEQ platform was used for TCRbeta chain sequencing. The published analysis was carried out like this. Pooled Treg repertoires yielded around 56,000 distinct TCRbeta sequences from patients and over 90,000 from healthy donors. Treg TCRbeta sequences shared by two or more individuals were defined as public, and these public Treg TCRbeta sequences were subsequently searched for in Tconv repertoires. Differences between groups were assessed by Mann-Whitney U tests with Bonferroni-Dunn correction in GraphPad Prism 7.03. TCRdb took this table from immuneACCESS and kept in-frame rearrangements with V and J called. Such tables lack part of the clones; where checked against another copy, unresolved V genes explain under half of the gap, and the rest is unexplained. V, J and clone size were drawn from that table, and D and trimming were deduced from the DNA. Counted in this sample were some 25,000 clones; 80% to 95% of them appeared once. The top ten hold 1% to 1.4% of the sample.

Regulatory T cells were sorted as cells that were CD4+CD25hiCD127low/negative. Control samples came from healthy donors unrelated to the patients. Sorting of Tconv and Treg cells intended for TCRbeta sequencing was performed on a FACSAria flow cytometer. The sorted cells went into 5-ml round-bottom polystyrene tubes, and the dry cell pellets were then frozen at -80 degrees C until sequencing. Recombination linked TRBV28 to TRBJ2-7; 8 of the junction bases match TRBD2. The specimen sequenced was CD4+CD25+ Tregs sorted from PBMCs. The sequence derives from a human donor in good health. The bases read TGTGCCAGCAGTTCATCCCAGCGGGGGCGCACCTACGAGCAGTACTTC. It translates to CASSSSQRGRTYEQYF.